The source of this T cell receptor (beta chain) is a study of T cell responses to AZD1222 COVID-19 vaccine (dated by TCRdb to the early 2020s). About the study as a whole: AZD1222 recipients with second doses at about 4 weeks or about 12 weeks were pooled, because spike-specific TCR depth and breadth did not differ between schedules. A total of roughly 240 trial participants underwent TCR sequencing, of whom some 210 received two doses of AZD1222 and approximately 25 received two doses of the MenACWY control vaccine. Trial participants were enrolled by age into 18-55, 56-69 and 70-plus year subgroups, with roughly 160, 29 and 62 TCR-sequenced participants respectively. General study outcomes and caveats: Most participants were white British and females outnumbered males, and the authors suggested that clonal diversity may have been underestimated. Conclusions about previously exposed vaccinees are limited, since just six AZD1222 recipients were seropositive for SARS-CoV-2 at baseline. Because no day 14 peak-response samples were available, the repertoires could be characterized only after the peak T cell response. CD4 TCRs associated with the vaccine covered the entire spike protein, and the dominant responses were in regions 160-218 and 743-854. In the small 56-69-year group, the increase in depth fell short of significance, most likely because of low power. Reportedly, close to half of the unique spike-specific TCRs recognized epitopes lying outside the regions that are mutated in the B.1.351 and B.1.1.7 variants. After two AZD1222 doses, both the breadth and the depth of spike-specific TCRs were significantly higher than at day 0 and than in MenACWY recipients.

The cysteine opens and the phenylalanine closes a CDR3 of 16 amino acids. Of the read, only the CDR3 DNA is kept; its 48 bases are in frame from base 1. The germline V gene (reference sequence) specifies LNHDA as CDR1 and SQIVND as CDR2. Cut back by 3 bases and 2 bases, the V and J ends lie 15 bases apart. Reading the label with the study, this specimen's time point is: baseline before first vaccination. The vaccinee samples were drawn from two UK trials, COV001 and COV002, one of which was a single-blind randomized controlled phase 2/3 trial testing AZD1222 (ChAdOx1 nCoV-19) in healthy adults. For TCRbeta chain sequencing, PBMC samples from trial participants were taken at day 0 and at day 28 after the second dose. For this clone: Its antigen has not been determined. It has no much larger one-base neighbor in the sample; base qualities were not kept.

The CDR3 regions of human TCRbeta chains were analyzed by immunosequencing. As for how the authors treated the data: Repertoire TCRs were matched against a reference library of SARS-CoV-2-specific TCRs generated with the MIRA antigen-specificity platform. Breadth was defined as the fraction of unique TCRs that were SARS-CoV-2-associated. Depth was defined as the fraction of total T cells that were SARS-CoV-2-associated. Using the MIRA data, every spike-specific TCR was mapped to the spike region that the TCR reacted to and assigned to either a CD4 or a CD8 class. Log10-transformed breadth and depth values were compared by one-way ANOVA with Sidak's multiple comparisons tests. As stored in TCRdb, this immuneACCESS dataset retains in-frame rearrangements with V and J assigned. A fraction of the clones does not appear; measured against another copy, unresolved V genes explain less than half of the discrepancy, and the remainder lacks a known reason. V, J and clone size are taken as reported in that table, and D and trimming were inferred from the DNA itself. Across this sample there are 55,000 to 85,000 clones, with 84% seen only once. The ten largest clones represent about a tenth of the sample.

This sequence originates from an adult in good health. The sequence links TRBV19 to TRBJ2-3; the D segment may tentatively be TRBD1 or TRBD2, each giving 7 matched bases. This specimen consisted of peripheral blood, obtained on day 0 of AZD1222 vaccination. The CDR3 is CASSILTGTNTDTQYF. In nucleotides, the sequence is TGTGCCAGTAGTATTTTGACAGGGACTAACACAGATACGCAGTATTTT.